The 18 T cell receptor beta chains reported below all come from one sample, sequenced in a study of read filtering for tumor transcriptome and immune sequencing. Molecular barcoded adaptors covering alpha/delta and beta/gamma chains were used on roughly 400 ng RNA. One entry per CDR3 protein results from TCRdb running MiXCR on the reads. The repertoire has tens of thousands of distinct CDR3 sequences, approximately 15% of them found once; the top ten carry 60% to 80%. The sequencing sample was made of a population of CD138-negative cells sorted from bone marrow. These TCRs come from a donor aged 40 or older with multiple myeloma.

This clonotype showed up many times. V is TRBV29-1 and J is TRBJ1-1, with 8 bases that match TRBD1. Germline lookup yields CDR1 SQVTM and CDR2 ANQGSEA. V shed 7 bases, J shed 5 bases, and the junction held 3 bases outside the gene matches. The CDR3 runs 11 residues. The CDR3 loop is CSAQGATEAFF. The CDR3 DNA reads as TGCAGCGCCCAGGGGGCTACTGAAGCTTTCTTT.

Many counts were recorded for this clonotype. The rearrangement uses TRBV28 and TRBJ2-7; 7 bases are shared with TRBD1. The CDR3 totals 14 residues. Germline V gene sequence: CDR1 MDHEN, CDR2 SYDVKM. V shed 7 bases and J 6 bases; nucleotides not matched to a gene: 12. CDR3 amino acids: CASTRPGTAVEQYF. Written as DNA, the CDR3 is TGTGCCAGCACCAGACCCGGGACAGCGGTCGAGCAGTACTTC.

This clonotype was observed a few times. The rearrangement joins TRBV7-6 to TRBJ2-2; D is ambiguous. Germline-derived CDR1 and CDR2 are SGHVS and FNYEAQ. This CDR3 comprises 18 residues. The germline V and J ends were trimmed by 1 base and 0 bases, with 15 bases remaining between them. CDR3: CASSLGFRRLSNTGELFF. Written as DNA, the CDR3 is TGTGCCAGCAGCTTAGGATTCCGACGCCTATCGAACACCGGGGAGCTGTTTTTT.

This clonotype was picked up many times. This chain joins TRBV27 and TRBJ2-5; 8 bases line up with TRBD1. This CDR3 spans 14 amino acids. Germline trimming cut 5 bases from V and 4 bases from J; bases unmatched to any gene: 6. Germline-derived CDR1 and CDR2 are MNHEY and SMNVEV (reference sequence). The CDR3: CASSLDRGAETQYF. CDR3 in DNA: TGTGCCAGCAGTCTTGACAGGGGTGCAGAGACCCAGTACTTC.

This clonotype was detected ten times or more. The CDR3 nucleotides are TGCGCCAGTATGGGAAACAGGTACAATGAGCAGTTCTTC. Translated: CASMGNRYNEQFF. The V gene is TRBV5-1, the J gene TRBJ2-1, with TRBD1 as a possible D gene (5 bases). Germline assignment: CDR1 SGHRS and CDR2 YFSETQ. The CDR3 extends over 13 amino acids. The ends were cut back, 8 bases at V and 4 bases at J, with 13 bases in the middle.

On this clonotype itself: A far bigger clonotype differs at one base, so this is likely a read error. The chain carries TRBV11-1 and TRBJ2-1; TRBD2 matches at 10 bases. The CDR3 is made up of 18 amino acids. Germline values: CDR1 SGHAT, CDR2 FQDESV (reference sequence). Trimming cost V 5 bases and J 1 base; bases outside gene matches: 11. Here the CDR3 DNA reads TGTGCCAGCAGCGCCACCGGGGCTAGCGGGAGTTCCTACAATGAGCAGTTCTTC. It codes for CASSATGASGSSYNEQFF.

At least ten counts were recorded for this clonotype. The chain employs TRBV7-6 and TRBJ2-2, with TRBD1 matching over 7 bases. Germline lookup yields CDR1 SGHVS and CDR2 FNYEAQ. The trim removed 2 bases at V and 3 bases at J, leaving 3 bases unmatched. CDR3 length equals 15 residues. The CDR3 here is CASSLMTGYTGELFF. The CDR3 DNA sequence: TGTGCCAGCAGCTTAATGACAGGGTACACCGGGGAGCTGTTTTTT.

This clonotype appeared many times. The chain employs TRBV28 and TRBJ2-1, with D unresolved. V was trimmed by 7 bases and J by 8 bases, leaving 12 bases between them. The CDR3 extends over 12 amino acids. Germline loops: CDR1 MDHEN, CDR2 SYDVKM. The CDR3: CASMERWDEQFF. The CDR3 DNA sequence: TGTGCCAGCATGGAGCGTTGGGATGAGCAGTTCTTC.

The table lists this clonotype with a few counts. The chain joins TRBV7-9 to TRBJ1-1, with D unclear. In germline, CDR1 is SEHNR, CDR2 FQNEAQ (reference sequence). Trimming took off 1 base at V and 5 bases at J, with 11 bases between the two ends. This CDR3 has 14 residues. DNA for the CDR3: TGTGCCAGCAGCTTAGGAGGGTCGGGGACTGAAGCTTTCTTT. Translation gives CASSLGGSGTEAFF.

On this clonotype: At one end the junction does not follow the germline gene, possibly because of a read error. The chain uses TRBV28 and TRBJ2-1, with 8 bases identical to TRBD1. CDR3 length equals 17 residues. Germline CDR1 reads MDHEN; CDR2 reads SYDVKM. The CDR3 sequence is CAGSPPRQGLLFDEQFF. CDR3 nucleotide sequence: TGTGCCGGCAGCCCCCCTCGACAGGGGTTACTTTTCGATGAGCAGTTCTTC. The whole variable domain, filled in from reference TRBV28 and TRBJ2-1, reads DVKVTQSSRYLVKRTGEKVFLECVQDMDHENMFWYRQDPGLGLRLIYFSYDVKMKEKGDIPEGYSVSREKKERFSLILESASTNQTSMYLCAGSPPRQGLLFDEQFFGPGTRLTVL.

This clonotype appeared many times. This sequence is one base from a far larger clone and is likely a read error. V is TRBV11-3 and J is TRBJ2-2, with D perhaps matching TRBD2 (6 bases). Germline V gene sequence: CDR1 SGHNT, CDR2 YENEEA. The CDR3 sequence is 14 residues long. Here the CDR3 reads CASMTGASTGELVF. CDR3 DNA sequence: TGTGCCAGTATGACGGGAGCATCGACCGGGGAGCTGGTTTTT.

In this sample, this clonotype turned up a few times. The CDR3 loop is CSARVPGANVLTF. CDR3 bases: TGCAGTGCTAGAGTACCTGGGGCCAACGTCCTGACTTTC. The chain has TRBV20-1 and TRBJ2-6, with D unresolved. The CDR3 is 13 amino acids. Trimming pared 1 base from V and 2 bases from J, leaving 3 bases between. Germline-derived CDR1 and CDR2 are DFQATT and SNEGSKA (reference sequence).

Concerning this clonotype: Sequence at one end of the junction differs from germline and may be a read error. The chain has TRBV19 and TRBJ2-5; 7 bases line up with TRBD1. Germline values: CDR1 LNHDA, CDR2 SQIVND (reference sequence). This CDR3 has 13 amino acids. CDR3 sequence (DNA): TGTGCCGGTAGTACGACAGGGCTGGAGACCCAGTACTTC. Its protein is CAGSTTGLETQYF.

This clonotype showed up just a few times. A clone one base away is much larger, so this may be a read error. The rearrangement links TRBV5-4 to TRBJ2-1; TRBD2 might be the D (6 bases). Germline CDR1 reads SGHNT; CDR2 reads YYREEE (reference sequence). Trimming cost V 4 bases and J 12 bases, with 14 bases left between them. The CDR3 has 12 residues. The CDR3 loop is CASSIVGAGQFF. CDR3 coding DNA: TGTGCCAGCAGCATTGTAGGAGCGGGGCAGTTCTTC.

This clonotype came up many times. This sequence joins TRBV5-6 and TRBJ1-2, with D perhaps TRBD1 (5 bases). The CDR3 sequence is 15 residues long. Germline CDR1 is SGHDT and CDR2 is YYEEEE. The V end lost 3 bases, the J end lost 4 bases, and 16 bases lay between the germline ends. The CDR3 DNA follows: TGTGCCAGCAGCTCGGGCCGTTTCGGGGGCTATGGCTACACCTTC. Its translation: CASSSGRFGGYGYTF. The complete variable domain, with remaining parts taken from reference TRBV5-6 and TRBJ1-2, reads DAGVTQSPTHLIKTRGQQVTLRCSPKSGHDTVSWYQQALGQGPQFIFQYYEEEERQRGNFPDRFSGHQFPNYSSELNVNALLLGDSALYLCASSSGRFGGYGYTFGSGTRLTVV.

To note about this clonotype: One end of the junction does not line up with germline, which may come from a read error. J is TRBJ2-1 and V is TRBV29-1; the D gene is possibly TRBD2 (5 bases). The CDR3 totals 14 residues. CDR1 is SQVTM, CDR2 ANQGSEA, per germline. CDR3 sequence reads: CSGVTGSSYNERFF. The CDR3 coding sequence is TGCAGCGGGGTTACGGGGAGCTCCTACAATGAGCGGTTCTTC.

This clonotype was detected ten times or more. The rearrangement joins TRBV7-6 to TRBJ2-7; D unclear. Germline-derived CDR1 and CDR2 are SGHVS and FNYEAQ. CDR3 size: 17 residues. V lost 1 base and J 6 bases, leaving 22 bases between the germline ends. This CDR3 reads CASSLGSGGLGSGEQYF. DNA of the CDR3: TGTGCCAGCAGCTTAGGATCTGGCGGCTTAGGGTCGGGCGAGCAGTACTTC.

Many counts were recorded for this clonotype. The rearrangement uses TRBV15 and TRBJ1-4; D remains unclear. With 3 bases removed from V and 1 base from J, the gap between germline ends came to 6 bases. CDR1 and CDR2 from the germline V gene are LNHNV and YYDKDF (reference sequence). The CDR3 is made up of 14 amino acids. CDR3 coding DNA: TGTGCCACCAGCAGGGAAGGAACTAATGAAAAACTGTTTTTT. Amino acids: CATSREGTNEKLFF.